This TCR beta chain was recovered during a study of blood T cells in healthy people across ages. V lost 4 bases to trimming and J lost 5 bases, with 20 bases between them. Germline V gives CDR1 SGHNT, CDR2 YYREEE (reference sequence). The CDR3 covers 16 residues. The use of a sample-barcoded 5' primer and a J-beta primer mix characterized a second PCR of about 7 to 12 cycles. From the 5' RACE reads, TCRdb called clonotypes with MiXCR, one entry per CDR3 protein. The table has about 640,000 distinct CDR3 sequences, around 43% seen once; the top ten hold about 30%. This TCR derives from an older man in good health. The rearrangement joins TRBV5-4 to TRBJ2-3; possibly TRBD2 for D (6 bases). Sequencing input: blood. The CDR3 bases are TGTGCCAGCAGCCTCAAGACTAGTTCCCTGGGAGATACGCAGTATTTT. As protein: CASSLKTSSLGDTQYF.